The 5 T cell receptor beta chains in this list originate from one sample, sequenced in a study of identical twins. Each CDR3 protein is one row after TCRdb ran MiXCR on the 5' RACE reads. Of about 430,000 distinct CDR3 sequences in the sample, around a sixth were seen once. Source material: naive T cells sorted from blood. The receptor source for this set is a man in his forties or fifties in good health.

This clonotype was counted many times. V and J are TRBV18 and TRBJ2-1, with D uncertain. CDR1 and CDR2 (germline): KGHSH, LQKENI. V lost 5 bases to trimming and J lost 6 bases, with 11 bases between them. The CDR3 length is 13 residues. The chain's CDR3 is CASSRTGFNEQFF. The CDR3 DNA reads TGTGCCAGCTCAAGGACCGGATTCAATGAGCAGTTCTTC. The entire variable domain, with the rest obtained from reference TRBV18 and TRBJ2-1, is as follows: NAGVMQNPRHLVRRRGQEARLRCSPMKGHSHVYWYRQLPEEGLKFMVYLQKENIIDESGMPKERFSAEFPKEGPSILRIQQVVRGDSAAYFCASSRTGFNEQFFGPGTRLTVL.

This clonotype was found many times. This chain connects TRBV10-3 to TRBJ2-3; tentatively, D is TRBD2 (6 bases). CDR1 and CDR2 from the germline V gene are ENHRY and SYGVKD. This CDR3 spans 15 amino acids. V shed 3 bases and J shed 1 base, with 11 bases lying between them. CDR3 bases: TGTGCCATCAGTGATCTGGGCGGGGGCACAGATACGCAGTATTTT. The encoded protein is CAISDLGGGTDTQYF.

There are many counts of this clonotype. The chain links TRBV5-1 to TRBJ2-1; D not certain. Trimming removed 3 bases from V and 6 bases from J, with 7 bases in between. This CDR3 comprises 12 residues. Germline V CDR1 and CDR2: SGHRS, YFSETQ. This CDR3 reads CASSSNGNEQFF. The DNA for the CDR3 is TGCGCCAGCAGCTCTAATGGCAATGAGCAGTTCTTC.

The rearrangement joins TRBV20-1 to TRBJ2-2; 9 positions match TRBD1. J was trimmed by 2 bases and V by 6 bases; bases with no gene match: 7. The CDR3 loop spans 15 amino acids. The germline V gene encodes CDR1 DFQATT and CDR2 SNEGSKA (reference sequence). CDR3 sequence (DNA): TGCAGTGCGCAACAGGGGGCTCAAAACACCGGGGAGCTGTTTTTT. Translating it yields CSAQQGAQNTGELFF.

The J gene is TRBJ2-7, the V gene TRBV6-2 or TRBV6-3; TRBD1 is a possible D gene (5 bases). The CDR3 spans 13 residues. The germline gives CDR1 MNHEY, CDR2 SVGEGT. V gave up 4 bases and J gave up 3 bases, with 10 bases separating them. CDR3 nucleotides: TGTGCCAGCAGTTCCCTTGACAGCTACGAGCAGTACTTC. Amino acids: CASSSLDSYEQYF.